Listed below are T cell receptor beta chains from one sample, sequenced in a study of T cell repertoires in ileal Crohn's disease. Profiling relied on immunoSEQ multiplex PCR, and the TCRdb table lists in-frame clones only, not all of them. The sample has around 15,000 clones, approximately 79% seen once. The sample comprised ileal tissue. These receptors were obtained from an adult with Crohn's disease. CDR3s include the opening cysteine and the closing phenylalanine or tryptophan.

TRBJ1-6	TRBV5-5	CASSLNVGGSPLHF
TRBJ1-3	TRBV6-1	CASSGGKRTAYF
TRBJ2-5	TRBV5-1	CASSSQGSRKTQYF
TRBJ2-2	TRBV7-7	CASSSGQGATGELFF
TRBJ1-3	TRBV5-1	CASSLAFGAPGQGGTIYF
TRBJ2-3	TRBV10-1	CASSESSGGRTDTQYF
TRBJ1-3	TRBV29-1	CSVVGQNSGNTIYF
TRBJ2-1	TRBV18	CASSPPGREPAEQFF
TRBJ2-2	TRBV5-1	CASSLQGATGELFF
TRBJ2-1	TRBV18	CASSPRRQLGSYNEQFF
TRBJ1-5	TRBV6-5	CASSYSMTNQPQHF
TRBJ2-1	TRBV30	CAWSVLGLGHEQFF
TRBJ1-3	TRBV5-6	CASSPLGTGTLGNTIYF
TRBJ2-7	TRBV7-7	CASSLGTDPFYEQYF
TRBJ2-7	TRBV5-5	CASSSGLAGRQGTYEQYF
TRBJ2-4	TRBV15	CATSRDARGRGNIQYF
TRBJ1-5	TRBV11-3	CATSGRGVRQPQHF
TRBJ1-2	TRBV7-9	CASSPSGANYGYTF
TRBJ1-2	TRBV6-9	CAGQGPYTF
TRBJ2-5	TRBV14	CASSQDPGQRQETQYF
TRBJ1-2	TRBV30	CAWTQGTHYGYTF
TRBJ1-3	TRBV12-1	CASSLRVFDGKEYSGNTIYF
TRBJ1-2	TRBV5-1	CASSLEGTEGFGYTF
TRBJ1-2	TRBV30	CAWSRLNRGHGYTF
TRBJ1-1	TRBV6-1	CASSELGGRGNTEAFF
TRBJ2-2	TRBV2	CASNGVLNTGELFF
TRBJ1-1	TRBV30	CAWSVGLNTEAFF
TRBJ1-5	TRBV6-1	CASALEGYSNQPQHF
TRBJ2-6	TRBV27	CASRLGTAHSGANVLTF
TRBJ1-1	TRBV5-1	CASSWGTRNTEAFF
TRBJ2-3	TRBV2	CASSVTSGGDTQYF
TRBJ1-1	TRBV5-1	CASSSGQSAEAFF
TRBJ2-7	TRBV5-4	CASSLEGGTEQYF
TRBJ1-2	TRBV9	CASSVSAGPNLYGYTF
TRBJ1-5	TRBV6-1	CASSERGNQPQHF
TRBJ1-5	TRBV27	CASSLTPPGTGFQPQHF
TRBJ2-1	TRBV28	CASSPPGQGDLEQFF
TRBJ1-5	TRBV30	CAWSVSFRDSYSNQPQHF
TRBJ2-5	TRBV2	CASSERAGRETQYF
TRBJ1-2	TRBV5-1	CASSLGEGYLSGGYTF
TRBJ2-7	TRBV10-3	CAISESGGQVSDEQYF
TRBJ1-2	TRBV6-1	CASSRQGPSYGYTF
TRBJ2-7	TRBV29-1	CSVEAWDNEQYF
TRBJ2-4	TRBV21-1	CASSKGTGNIQYF
TRBJ1-3	TRBV6-6	CASSSSRLPGNTIYF
TRBJ2-3	TRBV27	CASSEIATDTQYF